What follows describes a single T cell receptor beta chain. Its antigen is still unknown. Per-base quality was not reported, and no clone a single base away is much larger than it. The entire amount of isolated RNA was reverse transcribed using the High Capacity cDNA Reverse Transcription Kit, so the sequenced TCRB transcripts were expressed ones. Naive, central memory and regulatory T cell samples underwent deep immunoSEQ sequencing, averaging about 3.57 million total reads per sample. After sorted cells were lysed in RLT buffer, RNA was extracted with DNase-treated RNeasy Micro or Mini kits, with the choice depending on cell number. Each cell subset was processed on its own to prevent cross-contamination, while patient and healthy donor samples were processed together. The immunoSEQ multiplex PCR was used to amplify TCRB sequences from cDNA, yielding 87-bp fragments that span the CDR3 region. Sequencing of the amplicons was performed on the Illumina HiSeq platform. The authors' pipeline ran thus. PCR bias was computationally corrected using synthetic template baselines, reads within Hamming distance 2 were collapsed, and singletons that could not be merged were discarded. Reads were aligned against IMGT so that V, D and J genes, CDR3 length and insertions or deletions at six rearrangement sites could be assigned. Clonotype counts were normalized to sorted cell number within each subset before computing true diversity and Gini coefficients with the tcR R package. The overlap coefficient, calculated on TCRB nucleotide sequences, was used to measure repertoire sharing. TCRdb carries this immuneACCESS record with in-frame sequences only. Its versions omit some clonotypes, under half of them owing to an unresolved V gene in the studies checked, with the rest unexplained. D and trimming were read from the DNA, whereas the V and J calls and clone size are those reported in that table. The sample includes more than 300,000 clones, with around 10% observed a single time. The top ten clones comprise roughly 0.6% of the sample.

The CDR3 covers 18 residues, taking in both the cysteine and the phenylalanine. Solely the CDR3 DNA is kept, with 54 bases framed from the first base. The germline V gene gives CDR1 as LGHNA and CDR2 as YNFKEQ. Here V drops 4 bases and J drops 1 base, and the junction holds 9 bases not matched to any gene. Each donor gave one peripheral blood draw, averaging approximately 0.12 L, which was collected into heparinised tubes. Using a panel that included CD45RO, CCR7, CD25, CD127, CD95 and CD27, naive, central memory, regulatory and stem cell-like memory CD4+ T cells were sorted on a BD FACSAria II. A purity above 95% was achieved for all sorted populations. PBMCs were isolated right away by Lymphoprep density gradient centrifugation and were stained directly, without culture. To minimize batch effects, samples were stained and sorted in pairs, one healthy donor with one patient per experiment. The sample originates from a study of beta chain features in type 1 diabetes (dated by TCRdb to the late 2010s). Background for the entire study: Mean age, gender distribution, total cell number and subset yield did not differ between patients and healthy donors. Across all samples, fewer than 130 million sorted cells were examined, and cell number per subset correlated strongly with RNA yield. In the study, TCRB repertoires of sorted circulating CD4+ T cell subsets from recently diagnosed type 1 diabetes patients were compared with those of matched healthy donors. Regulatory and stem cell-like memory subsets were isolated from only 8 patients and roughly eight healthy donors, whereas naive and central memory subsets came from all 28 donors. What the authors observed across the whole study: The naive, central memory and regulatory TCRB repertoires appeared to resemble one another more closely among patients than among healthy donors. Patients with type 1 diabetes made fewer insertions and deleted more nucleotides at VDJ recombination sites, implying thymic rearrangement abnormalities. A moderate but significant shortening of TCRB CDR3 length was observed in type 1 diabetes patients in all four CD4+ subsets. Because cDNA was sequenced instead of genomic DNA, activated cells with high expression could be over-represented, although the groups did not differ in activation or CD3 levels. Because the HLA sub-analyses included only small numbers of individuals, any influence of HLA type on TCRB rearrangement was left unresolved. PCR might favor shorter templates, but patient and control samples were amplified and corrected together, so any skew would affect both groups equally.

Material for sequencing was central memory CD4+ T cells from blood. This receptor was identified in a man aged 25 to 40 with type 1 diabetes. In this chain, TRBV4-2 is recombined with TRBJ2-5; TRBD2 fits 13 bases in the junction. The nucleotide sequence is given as TGTGCCAGCAGCCCGCCGGGACTAGCGGGAAATCGCCAAGAGACCCAGTACTTC. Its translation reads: CASSPPGLAGNRQETQYF.